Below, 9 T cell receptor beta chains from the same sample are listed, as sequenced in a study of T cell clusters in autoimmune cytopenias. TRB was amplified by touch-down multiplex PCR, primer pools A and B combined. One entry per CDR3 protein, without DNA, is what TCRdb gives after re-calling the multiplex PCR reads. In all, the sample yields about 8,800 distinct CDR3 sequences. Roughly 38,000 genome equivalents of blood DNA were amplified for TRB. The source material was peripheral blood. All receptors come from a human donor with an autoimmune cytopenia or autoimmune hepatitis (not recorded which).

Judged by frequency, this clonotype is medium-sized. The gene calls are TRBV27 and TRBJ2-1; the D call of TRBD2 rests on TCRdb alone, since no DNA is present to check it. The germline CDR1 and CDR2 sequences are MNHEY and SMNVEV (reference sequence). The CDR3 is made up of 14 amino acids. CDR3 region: CASSVSLSGYEQFF.

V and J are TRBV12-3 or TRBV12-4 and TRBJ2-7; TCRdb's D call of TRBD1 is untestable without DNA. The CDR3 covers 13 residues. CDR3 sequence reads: CASRKDRTYEQYF.

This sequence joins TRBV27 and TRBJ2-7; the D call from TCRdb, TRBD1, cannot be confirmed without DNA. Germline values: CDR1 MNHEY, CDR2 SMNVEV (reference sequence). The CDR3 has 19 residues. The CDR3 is CASSSYWAAVTSPYYEQYF.

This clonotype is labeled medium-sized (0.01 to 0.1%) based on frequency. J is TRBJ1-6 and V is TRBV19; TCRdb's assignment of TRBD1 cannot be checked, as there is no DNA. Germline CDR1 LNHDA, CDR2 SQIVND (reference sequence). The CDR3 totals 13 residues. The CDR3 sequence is CASSDSYNSPLHF. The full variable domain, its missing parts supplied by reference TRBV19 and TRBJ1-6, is DGGITQSPKYLFRKEGQNVTLSCEQNLNHDAMYWYRQDPGQGLRLIYYSQIVNDFQKGDIAEGYSVSREKKESFPLTVTSAQKNPTAFYLCASSDSYNSPLHFGNGTRLTVT.

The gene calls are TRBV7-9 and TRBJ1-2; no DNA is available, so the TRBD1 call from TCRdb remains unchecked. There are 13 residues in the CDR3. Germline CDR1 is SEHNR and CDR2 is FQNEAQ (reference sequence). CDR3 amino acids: CASSPGLFHGYTF.

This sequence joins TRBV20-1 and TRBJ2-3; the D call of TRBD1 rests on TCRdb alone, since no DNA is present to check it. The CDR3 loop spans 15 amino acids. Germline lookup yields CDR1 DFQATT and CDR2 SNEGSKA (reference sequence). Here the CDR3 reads CSARDRQGPTDTQYF.

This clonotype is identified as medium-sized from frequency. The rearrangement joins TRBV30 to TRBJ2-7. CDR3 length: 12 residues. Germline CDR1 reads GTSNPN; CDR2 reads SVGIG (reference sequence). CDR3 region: CAWSVGFYEQYF.

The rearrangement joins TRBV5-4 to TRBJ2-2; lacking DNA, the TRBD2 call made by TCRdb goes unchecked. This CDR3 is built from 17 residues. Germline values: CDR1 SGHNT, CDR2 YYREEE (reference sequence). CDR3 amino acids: CASSLGWSGDSSGELFF.

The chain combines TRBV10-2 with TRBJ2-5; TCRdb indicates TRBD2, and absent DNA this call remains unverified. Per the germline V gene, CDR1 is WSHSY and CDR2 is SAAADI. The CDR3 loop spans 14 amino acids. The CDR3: CASKGREGFETQYF.